One and the same sample provided the 24 T cell receptor beta chains below, sequenced in a study of blood T cell repertoires in COVID-19. Here immunoSEQ multiplex PCR was the method, and the copy in TCRdb shows in-frame clones only, minus some. The data hold fewer than 150,000 clones, with approximately 90% observed a single time. Sequencing used peripheral blood. These receptors came from a woman aged 70-85 years who had recovered from COVID-19.

This chain connects TRBV11-3 to TRBJ2-1; perhaps TRBD2 as D (6 bases). The germline gives CDR1 SGHNT, CDR2 YENEEA. The CDR3 sequence is 15 residues long. Trimming left V 2 bases short and J 8 bases short, with 16 bases between. The CDR3 loop reads CASSLIASSVDEQFF. CDR3 coding DNA: TGTGCCAGCAGCTTAATAGCGTCTAGCGTCGATGAGCAGTTCTTC.

The rearrangement joins TRBV28 to TRBJ2-2; TRBD1 matches 8 bases. Germline V gives CDR1 MDHEN, CDR2 SYDVKM. The CDR3 has 14 amino acids. After removal of 6 bases from V and 5 bases from J, the junction contained 5 bases not matched to a gene. This CDR3 is CASRGRGRTGELFF. CDR3 coding DNA: TGTGCCAGCAGAGGCAGGGGGCGTACCGGGGAGCTGTTTTTT.

The rearrangement joins TRBV19 to TRBJ2-1, with D perhaps TRBD1 (5 bases). This CDR3 has 14 residues. The germline V gene has CDR1 LNHDA and CDR2 SQIVND (reference sequence). V gave up 5 bases and J gave up 8 bases, with 16 bases separating them. The CDR3: CASSSRATSHEQFF. The DNA of the CDR3 is TGTGCCAGTAGTTCCAGGGCTACCTCACATGAGCAGTTCTTC.

This chain uses TRBV30 with TRBJ1-1; D possibly corresponds to TRBD1 (5 bases). Germline V gene sequence: CDR1 GTSNPN, CDR2 SVGIG (reference sequence). The CDR3 runs 12 residues. Trimming left V 2 bases short and J 5 bases short, with 9 bases between. CDR3: CAWSLGGTEAFF. The CDR3 coding sequence is TGTGCCTGGAGTTTGGGGGGGACTGAAGCTTTCTTT.

V usage is TRBV6-5 and J usage is TRBJ1-2; D might be TRBD1 (6 bases). CDR1 MNHEY and CDR2 SVGAGI come from the germline V gene. Trimming pared 6 bases from V and 7 bases from J, leaving 18 bases between. The length of the CDR3 is 14 residues. CDR3 sequence (DNA): TGTGCCAGCAGACTACAGGGAATATCTATTGGCTACACCTTC. This codes for CASRLQGISIGYTF.

The chain employs TRBV6-2 or TRBV6-3 and TRBJ2-1; TRBD2 aligns across 9 bases. J gave up 8 bases and V 6 bases, and 14 bases lay outside the gene matches. Germline CDR1 and CDR2: MNHEY and SVGEGT. The CDR3 totals 16 residues. This CDR3 is CASSDPRGGALDEQFF. CDR3 DNA sequence: TGTGCCAGCAGCGACCCCCGCGGGGGGGCCCTGGATGAGCAGTTCTTC.

The J gene is TRBJ1-1, the V gene TRBV28; D gene uncertain. The CDR3 sequence is 11 residues long. The germline gives CDR1 MDHEN, CDR2 SYDVKM. Trimming stripped 5 bases from V and 5 bases from J, with 6 bases between. The CDR3: CASSSRTEAFF. CDR3 sequence (DNA): TGTGCCAGCAGTAGTCGGACTGAAGCTTTCTTT.

The chain recombines TRBV6-6 with TRBJ2-7; 8 nucleotides agree with TRBD2. The CDR3 is made up of 14 amino acids. Germline V gives CDR1 MNHNY, CDR2 SVGAGI (reference sequence). Unmatched junction bases numbered 7, after V lost 5 bases and J lost 4 bases. CDR3 coding DNA: TGTGCCAGCAGTCACGGGGGGGCGGGATACGAGCAGTACTTC. Translating it yields CASSHGGAGYEQYF.

In its sample, this clone was seen a few times. The chain has TRBV5-6 and TRBJ2-3, with 7 bases matching TRBD2. The CDR3 runs to 15 residues. J lost 5 bases, V lost 4 bases, and 10 bases had no gene match. Germline-derived CDR1 and CDR2 are SGHDT and YYEEEE. As DNA, the CDR3 is TGTGCCAGCAGCCTGCGACTAGCAGGGAGAGATACGCAGTATTTT. Its translation: CASSLRLAGRDTQYF.

This chain links TRBV5-4 with TRBJ1-2, with no clear D. CDR3 size: 15 residues. CDR1 and CDR2 from the germline V gene are SGHNT and YYREEE (reference sequence). Trimming removed 6 bases at V and 6 bases at J, with 21 bases between. The CDR3 loop reads CASTSAHTGRDGYTF. CDR3 nucleotide sequence: TGTGCCAGCACCTCAGCCCATACGGGTCGGGATGGCTACACCTTC.

The V call is TRBV6-5, the J call TRBJ1-2; 9 bases map to TRBD1. Germline lookup yields CDR1 MNHEY and CDR2 SVGAGI. Unmatched junction bases numbered 10, after V lost 8 bases and J lost 3 bases. The CDR3 is made up of 15 amino acids. The CDR3 DNA is TGTGCCAGCCGCGGTAGGGACAGGGTATACTATGGCTACACCTTC. Translation: CASRGRDRVYYGYTF.

The chain is built from TRBV5-1 and TRBJ2-1, with 10 bases fitting TRBD2. Germline CDR1 SGHRS, CDR2 YFSETQ. The CDR3 sequence is 16 residues long. V gave up 3 bases and J gave up 4 bases; unmatched junction bases: 7. CDR3 amino acids: CASSSRTAGGYNEQFF. CDR3 nucleotides: TGCGCCAGCAGCTCGAGGACAGCGGGGGGGTACAATGAGCAGTTCTTC. Filled out from reference TRBV5-1 and TRBJ2-1, the complete variable domain reads KAGVTQTPRYLIKTRGQQVTLSCSPISGHRSVSWYQQTPGQGLQFLFEYFSETQRNKGNFPGRFSGRQFSNSRSEMNVSTLELGDSALYLCASSSRTAGGYNEQFFGPGTRLTVL.

V gene TRBV7-3 combines with J gene TRBJ2-3; 14 nucleotides match TRBD2. Unmatched junction bases numbered 3, after V lost 0 bases and J lost 4 bases. Per the germline V gene, CDR1 is SGHTA and CDR2 is FQGTGA. The CDR3 contains 17 residues. CDR3 in amino acids: CASSLTRTSGGSDTQYF. Here the CDR3 DNA reads TGTGCCAGCAGCTTAACCCGGACTAGCGGGGGGTCAGATACGCAGTATTTT.

V usage is TRBV20-1 and J usage is TRBJ2-7, with a tentative D call TRBD2 (6 bases). Germline V gene sequence: CDR1 DFQATT, CDR2 SNEGSKA (reference sequence). The CDR3 sequence is 12 residues long. The germline V and J ends were trimmed by 3 bases and 4 bases, with 10 bases remaining between them. CDR3 region: CSASRGIYEQYF. The CDR3 DNA sequence: TGCAGTGCTAGTCGCGGGATTTACGAGCAGTACTTC.

The chain links TRBV4-2 to TRBJ1-6; no firm D call. V was pared by 6 bases and J by 0 bases, with 12 bases between. This CDR3 is 16 amino acids long. Germline V gene data show CDR1 as LGHNA and CDR2 as YNFKEQ. CDR3 sequence: CASRPNLSSYNSPLHF. The CDR3 nucleotides are TGTGCCAGCAGACCAAACTTAAGCTCCTATAATTCACCCCTCCACTTT.

This clone appeared a single time. This sequence joins TRBV7-9 and TRBJ2-3; 7 bases line up with TRBD2. Trimming at V came to 1 base and at J to 4 bases, leaving 5 bases not matched to a gene. The length of the CDR3 is 15 residues. The V gene's germline CDR1 is SEHNR and CDR2 FQNEAQ (reference sequence). Here the CDR3 reads CASSLETSWADTQYF. The CDR3 DNA reads TGTGCCAGCAGCTTAGAGACTAGCTGGGCAGATACGCAGTATTTT.

This chain connects TRBV20-1 to TRBJ2-7; D is possibly TRBD1 (6 bases). This CDR3 has 12 residues. The germline V gene encodes CDR1 DFQATT and CDR2 SNEGSKA (reference sequence). V was shortened by 3 bases and J by 4 bases, with 10 bases between the two germline ends. The CDR3 here is CSASQGQYEQYF. The CDR3 coding sequence is TGCAGTGCTAGTCAGGGGCAGTACGAGCAGTACTTC.

Of note for this clone: At one end, the junction sequence differs from germline, possibly due to a read error. The rearrangement uses TRBV7-7 and TRBJ1-1; possible D gene TRBD1, 5 bases. The CDR3 sequence is 18 residues long. In germline, CDR1 is SSHAT, CDR2 FNYEAQ (reference sequence). CDR3 in amino acids: CASSLVGQGGSGDTEAFF. The CDR3 DNA reads as TGTGCTAGCAGCTTAGTGGGCCAGGGAGGTAGTGGGGACACTGAAGCTTTCTTT. Variable domain in full (rest from reference TRBV7-7 and TRBJ1-1): GAGVSQSPRYKVTKRGQDVTLRCDPISSHATLYWYQQALGQGPEFLTYFNYEAQPDKSGLPSDRFSAERPEGSISTLTIQRTEQRDSAMYRCASSLVGQGGSGDTEAFFGQGTRLTVV.

This chain uses TRBV12-3 or TRBV12-4 with TRBJ2-7, with TRBD1 identical over 7 bases. This CDR3 comprises 13 residues. Unmatched junction bases numbered 5, after V lost 3 bases and J lost 6 bases. The CDR3 DNA reads as TGTGCCAGCAGTTTCGACAGGGTAACCGAGCAGTACTTC. Its protein product is CASSFDRVTEQYF.

This clone is termed medium-sized. This chain connects TRBV9 to TRBJ2-3, with 8 bases identical to TRBD2. Germline lookup yields CDR1 SGDLS and CDR2 YYNGEE. This CDR3 has 13 amino acids. The V gene end was trimmed by 0 bases and the J gene end by 13 bases; junction bases not matched to a gene: 7. The CDR3 DNA sequence: TGTGCCAGCAGCGTAGTGGCGGGGGGCAAGGAGTATTTT. Translating gives CASSVVAGGKEYF. The entire variable domain, with the rest obtained from reference TRBV9 and TRBJ2-3, is as follows: DSGVTQTPKHLITATGQRVTLRCSPRSGDLSVYWYQQSLDQGLQFLIQYYNGEERAKGNILERFSAQQFPDLHSELNLSSLELGDSALYFCASSVVAGGKEYFGPGTRLTVL.

The CDR3: CSVDGLAGALSYNEQFF. CDR3 coding DNA: TGCAGCGTTGATGGGCTAGCGGGGGCCCTATCCTACAATGAGCAGTTCTTC. This chain links TRBV29-1 with TRBJ2-1, with 10 bases identical to TRBD2. This CDR3 is built from 17 residues. CDR1 and CDR2 from the germline V gene are SQVTM and ANQGSEA. The trim removed 3 bases at V and 1 base at J, leaving 9 bases unmatched.

Concerning this clone itself: This sample also contains other DNA sequences that code for the same CDR3. The chain is built from TRBV5-4 and TRBJ1-1; D possibly corresponds to TRBD1 (5 bases). The ends were cut back, 0 bases at V and 5 bases at J, with 11 bases in the middle. Per germline, CDR1 SGHNT and CDR2 YYREEE (reference sequence). This CDR3 is built from 14 residues. CDR3: CASSLGQGGTEAFF. The CDR3 DNA reads as TGTGCCAGCAGCTTGGGGCAGGGAGGGACTGAAGCTTTCTTT.

This chain joins TRBV7-9 and TRBJ1-5, with D perhaps TRBD1 (6 bases). The germline V gene has CDR1 SEHNR and CDR2 FQNEAQ (reference sequence). The CDR3 runs 15 residues. The CDR3 nucleotides are TGTGCTACCACGGGGACATCCGAGGGCAATCAGCCCCAGCATTTT. This gives the protein CATTGTSEGNQPQHF. Combining the CDR3 with reference TRBV7-9 and TRBJ1-5 gives the whole variable domain DTGVSQNPRHKITKRGQNVTFRCDPISEHNRLYWYRQTLGQGPEFLTYFQNEAQLEKSRLLSDRFSAERPKGSFSTLEIQRTEQGDSAMYLCATTGTSEGNQPQHFGDGTRLSIL.

J is TRBJ2-7 and V is TRBV9; 10 positions match TRBD2. The CDR3 consists of 15 residues. The trim removed 0 bases at V and 6 bases at J, leaving 6 bases unmatched. Germline values: CDR1 SGDLS, CDR2 YYNGEE. This CDR3 reads CASSVGPSGSGEQYF. DNA for the CDR3: TGTGCCAGCAGCGTAGGCCCTAGCGGGAGCGGCGAGCAGTACTTC.